The 32 T cell receptor beta chains presented below share a single source sample, sequenced in a study of cytomegalovirus exposure and HLA in healthy donors. The PCR made use of 60 Vbeta and 13 Jbeta primers. Measured with immunoSEQ multiplex PCR; TCRdb has only the in-frame clones, and not every one. Among fewer than 180,000 clones, 60% to 70% were seen once, and the ten largest hold 6% to 8.5%. Source material: PBMCs. The source is a woman aged 55-69 years in good health and CMV-seropositive.

The CDR3 spells CASSLYQYTEAFF. CDR3 DNA: TGTGCCAGCAGCTTATACCAGTACACTGAAGCTTTCTTT. This sequence joins TRBV7-2 and TRBJ1-1, with unresolved D. This CDR3 is built from 13 residues. V lost 2 bases and J lost 3, with 7 bases in between. From germline, CDR1 is SGHTA and CDR2 FQGNSA.

The V and J genes are TRBV30 and TRBJ2-7, with TRBD1 matching 11 bases. Germline CDR1 is GTSNPN and CDR2 is SVGIG (reference sequence). Trimming at V came to 0 bases and at J to 7 bases, leaving 8 bases not matched to a gene. The CDR3 spans 15 residues. CDR3 sequence reads: CAWSVPDRGQREQYF. The CDR3 region has the DNA TGTGCCTGGAGTGTACCGGACAGGGGGCAGAGGGAGCAGTACTTC.

The chain combines TRBV5-1 with TRBJ2-5; TRBD2 aligns across 7 bases. The CDR3 runs to 14 residues. Unmatched junction bases numbered 4, after V lost 0 bases and J lost 5 bases. Germline V gives CDR1 SGHRS, CDR2 YFSETQ. The CDR3 DNA is TGCGCCAGCAGCTTGGTTGCGGGAGACGAGACCCAGTACTTC. Translating it yields CASSLVAGDETQYF.

The chain uses TRBV7-3 and TRBJ1-1; D gene ambiguous. The CDR3 has 13 residues. V lost 3 bases and J 0 bases, leaving 5 bases between the germline ends. The germline V gene encodes CDR1 SGHTA and CDR2 FQGTGA. This CDR3 is CASSFYLNTEAFF. The CDR3 DNA reads TGTGCCAGCAGCTTTTATTTGAACACTGAAGCTTTCTTT.

J is TRBJ2-2 and V is TRBV28, with D possibly TRBD1 on 5 matching bases. Trimming pared 2 bases from V and 7 bases from J, leaving 17 bases between. The CDR3 has 16 residues. The germline CDR1 and CDR2 sequences are MDHEN and SYDVKM. CDR3 loop: CASSLDTSGFGGELFF. CDR3 nucleotides: TGTGCCAGCAGTTTAGATACTTCAGGGTTCGGCGGGGAGCTGTTTTTT.

The chain links TRBV28 to TRBJ2-5, with 12 bases aligning to TRBD2. This CDR3 is built from 12 residues. The ends lost 7 bases at V and 11 bases at J; junction bases unmatched: 5. The V gene's germline CDR1 is MDHEN and CDR2 SYDVKM. In DNA, the CDR3 is TGTGCCAGCAAACTAGCGGGAGGCCCACAGTACTTC. This sequence encodes CASKLAGGPQYF.

This chain uses TRBV5-1 with TRBJ2-1; 8 nucleotides align to TRBD2. The CDR3 runs to 15 residues. Germline CDR1 reads SGHRS; CDR2 reads YFSETQ. V dropped 2 bases and J dropped 6; count of bases not matched to a gene: 7. The CDR3 protein is CASSFDPAGVNEQFF. CDR3 DNA: TGCGCCAGCAGCTTTGACCCAGCGGGGGTCAATGAGCAGTTCTTC. The entire variable domain, with the rest obtained from reference TRBV5-1 and TRBJ2-1, is as follows: KAGVTQTPRYLIKTRGQQVTLSCSPISGHRSVSWYQQTPGQGLQFLFEYFSETQRNKGNFPGRFSGRQFSNSRSEMNVSTLELGDSALYLCASSFDPAGVNEQFFGPGTRLTVL.

This clone was observed a handful of times. The chain employs TRBV11-2 and TRBJ2-2; perhaps TRBD2 as D (5 bases). The CDR3 covers 15 residues. Trimming cost V 0 bases and J 3 bases, with 8 bases left between them. Germline assignment: CDR1 SGHAT and CDR2 FQNNGV. CDR3 loop: CASSLEPGYTGELFF. In DNA form, the CDR3 reads TGTGCCAGCAGCTTAGAACCGGGATACACCGGGGAGCTGTTTTTT. The whole variable domain, filled in from reference TRBV11-2 and TRBJ2-2, reads EAGVAQSPRYKIIEKRQSVAFWCNPISGHATLYWYQQILGQGPKLLIQFQNNGVVDDSQLPKDRFSAERLKGVDSTLKIQPAKLEDSAVYLCASSLEPGYTGELFFGEGSRLTVL.

This clone appeared a few times. The chain links TRBV27 to TRBJ2-1; 9 bases line up with TRBD2. J was trimmed by 4 bases and V by 7 bases; bases with no gene match: 5. The germline V gene encodes CDR1 MNHEY and CDR2 SMNVEV (reference sequence). The CDR3 length is 14 residues. The CDR3 sequence: CASTLSGRYNEQFF. DNA for the CDR3: TGTGCCAGCACCCTTAGCGGGAGATACAATGAGCAGTTCTTC.

This chain links TRBV5-4 with TRBJ2-1; 11 bases agree with TRBD2. After removal of 4 bases from V and 3 bases from J, the junction contained 6 bases not matched to a gene. The CDR3 is 16 amino acids. The germline V gene has CDR1 SGHNT and CDR2 YYREEE (reference sequence). The CDR3 DNA sequence: TGTGCCAGCAGCCCTTCGGGACTAGCGGACTACAATGAGCAGTTCTTC. Translating it yields CASSPSGLADYNEQFF.

The chain combines TRBV7-2 with TRBJ2-7; TRBD2 is a possible D gene (6 bases). CDR3 length: 14 amino acids. The ends were cut back, 5 bases at V and 2 bases at J, with 13 bases in the middle. Germline CDR1 SGHTA, CDR2 FQGNSA. The CDR3 sequence: CASSPGGGPYEQYF. CDR3 DNA: TGTGCCAGCAGCCCCGGGGGTGGACCCTACGAGCAGTACTTC.

This clone showed up just a few times. This chain joins TRBV30 and TRBJ1-1; perhaps TRBD1 as D (5 bases). Trimming shortened V by 2 bases and J by 6 bases, and 13 bases separated the two germline ends. Germline loops: CDR1 GTSNPN, CDR2 SVGIG (reference sequence). The CDR3 sequence is 13 residues long. The CDR3 reads CAWSKQAGPEAFF. The CDR3, as DNA: TGTGCCTGGAGTAAACAGGCGGGGCCTGAAGCTTTCTTT. Supplemented by reference TRBV30 and TRBJ1-1, the full variable domain reads SQTIHQWPATLVQPVGSPLSLECTVEGTSNPNLYWYRQAAGRGLQLLFYSVGIGQISSEVPQNLSASRPQDRQFILSSKKLLLSDSGFYLCAWSKQAGPEAFFGQGTRLTVV.

The chain has TRBV28 and TRBJ2-7; 8 bases line up with TRBD1. This CDR3 comprises 13 residues. Germline CDR1 MDHEN, CDR2 SYDVKM. V trimming: 2 bases; J trimming: 3 bases; junction bases outside the gene matches: 0. CDR3 DNA sequence: TGTGCCAGCAGTTTAGACAGGGGCTACGAGCAGTACTTC. Translation gives CASSLDRGYEQYF.

The V and J genes are TRBV27 and TRBJ2-1; D perhaps matches TRBD1 (6 bases). CDR1 is MNHEY, CDR2 SMNVEV, per germline (reference sequence). CDR3 size: 15 residues. Trimming left V 7 bases short and J 3 bases short, with 16 bases between. The CDR3 nucleotides read TGTGCCAGCACCCAGGGGCTAGCTAACTACAATGAGCAGTTCTTC. It codes for CASTQGLANYNEQFF.

The V gene is TRBV6-6, the J gene TRBJ2-7; maybe TRBD1 (5 bases). V lost 0 bases to trimming and J lost 1 base, with 7 bases between them. Per the germline V gene, CDR1 is MNHNY and CDR2 is SVGAGI (reference sequence). This CDR3 is 14 amino acids long. The DNA for the CDR3 is TGTGCCAGCAGTTACTCGCAGGGTTCCTACGAGCAGTACTTC. Its protein product is CASSYSQGSYEQYF.

The chain uses TRBV30 and TRBJ1-4; D gene unclear. Germline values: CDR1 GTSNPN, CDR2 SVGIG (reference sequence). The CDR3 has 12 amino acids. Trimming cost V 4 bases and J 6 bases, with 9 bases left between them. The CDR3 region has the DNA TGTGCCTGGAAGACACCCGATGAAAAACTGTTTTTT. Its protein is CAWKTPDEKLFF.

V usage is TRBV27 and J usage is TRBJ2-3; weak D call: TRBD1 (5 bases). The CDR3 runs 14 residues. The V end lost 3 bases, the J end lost 3 bases, and 10 bases lay between the germline ends. Germline V gene data show CDR1 as MNHEY and CDR2 as SMNVEV (reference sequence). CDR3 sequence: CASSFGQGTDTQYF. The CDR3 nucleotides are TGTGCCAGCAGTTTCGGGCAGGGAACAGATACGCAGTATTTT.

The V call is TRBV5-4, the J call TRBJ1-3, with TRBD1 matching 8 bases. CDR1 and CDR2 from the germline V gene are SGHNT and YYREEE (reference sequence). The CDR3 is 15 amino acids. The V segment lost 5 bases and the J segment 3 bases; nucleotides outside the gene matches: 7. The CDR3 loop is CASSWTGFGGNTIYF. CDR3 sequence (DNA): TGTGCCAGCAGTTGGACAGGGTTTGGTGGAAACACCATATATTTT.

This clone was seen once. The chain combines TRBV29-1 with TRBJ2-7, with 7 positions matching TRBD1. CDR3 length equals 12 residues. From germline, CDR1 is SQVTM and CDR2 ANQGSEA. The V segment lost 6 bases and the J segment 2 bases; nucleotides outside the gene matches: 4. CDR3 in DNA: TGCAGCGTGCGGACAGGTACCTACGAGCAGTACTTC. Residues: CSVRTGTYEQYF.

The chain uses TRBV28 and TRBJ2-5, with 10 bases identical to TRBD2. V lost 5 bases to trimming and J lost 5 bases; unmatched junction nucleotides: 5. The CDR3 has 14 amino acids. The germline gives CDR1 MDHEN, CDR2 SYDVKM. This chain's CDR3 is CASSLAGVGETQYF. The CDR3 region has the DNA TGTGCCAGCAGTCTAGCGGGAGTCGGCGAGACCCAGTACTTC. The variable domain in full, with the rest retrieved from reference TRBV28 and TRBJ2-5, is DVKVTQSSRYLVKRTGEKVFLECVQDMDHENMFWYRQDPGLGLRLIYFSYDVKMKEKGDIPEGYSVSREKKERFSLILESASTNQTSMYLCASSLAGVGETQYFGPGTRLLVL.

This clone came up a few times. This chain joins TRBV2 and TRBJ2-1; no reliable D call. This CDR3 has 13 amino acids. Trimming pared 7 bases from V and 8 bases from J, leaving 15 bases between. The germline CDR1 and CDR2 sequences are SNHLY and FYNNEI. As DNA, the CDR3 is TGTGCCAGCACTTCGAGTGTTGTCTATGAGCAGTTCTTC. Protein: CASTSSVVYEQFF.

In the case of this clone: One end of the junction is discordant with germline, which a read error may explain. This rearrangement joins TRBV5-1 to TRBJ2-5, with TRBD1 matching over 8 bases. This CDR3 comprises 15 residues. CDR1 is SGHRS and CDR2 is YFSETQ in the germline V gene. The CDR3: CASSLPDRDSHAQYF. In DNA, the CDR3 is TGTGCCAGCAGCTTACCGGACAGGGACAGTCACGCCCAGTACTTC.

This clone was picked up a small number of times. The chain is built from TRBV6-5 and TRBJ2-2; no definite D call. V was shortened by 2 bases and J by 4 bases, with 5 bases between the two germline ends. This CDR3 spans 13 amino acids. CDR1 is MNHEY and CDR2 is SVGAGI in the germline V gene. CDR3 in DNA: TGTGCCAGCAGTTACCTAACCACCGGGGAGCTGTTTTTT. This sequence encodes CASSYLTTGELFF.

This clone was seen a few times. The chain combines TRBV5-4 with TRBJ2-1; D unclear. The CDR3 runs to 14 residues. The germline gives CDR1 SGHNT, CDR2 YYREEE (reference sequence). With 4 bases removed from V and 4 bases from J, the gap between germline ends came to 12 bases. In DNA form, the CDR3 reads TGTGCCAGCAGCCCATCTGGCCCGTACAATGAGCAGTTCTTC. This encodes CASSPSGPYNEQFF.

The chain joins TRBV7-2 to TRBJ1-3; D remains unclear. This CDR3 is 14 amino acids long. CDR1 and CDR2 from the germline V gene are SGHTA and FQGNSA. V was clipped by 1 base and J by 3 bases, with 7 bases between them. This chain's CDR3 is CASSLVTYGNTIYF. Written as DNA, the CDR3 is TGTGCCAGCAGCTTAGTTACATATGGAAACACCATATATTTT.

The genes are TRBV30 and TRBJ1-4; weak D call: TRBD1 (6 bases). CDR1 and CDR2 from the germline V gene are GTSNPN and SVGIG (reference sequence). The CDR3 runs 15 residues. V gave up 1 base and J gave up 8 bases, with 17 bases separating them. The CDR3 reads CAWSAYLRGDEKLFF. CDR3 nucleotides: TGTGCCTGGAGTGCCTACCTCAGGGGTGACGAAAAACTGTTTTTT.

DNA for the CDR3: TGTGCCAGCAGCGCAGGGGGCGGGAGAAACACCATATATTTT. Translation gives CASSAGGGRNTIYF. The chain employs TRBV2 and TRBJ1-3; 8 bases are shared with TRBD1. Germline loops: CDR1 SNHLY, CDR2 FYNNEI. The length of the CDR3 is 14 residues. Losses at the gene ends were 6 bases for V and 5 bases for J; bases not matched to a gene: 6.

This clone has a handful of counts. The gene calls are TRBV19 and TRBJ1-2; 9 bases match TRBD1. Germline V gene lookup returns CDR1 LNHDA and CDR2 SQIVND (reference sequence). V trimming: 4 bases; J trimming: 3 bases; junction bases outside the gene matches: 3. The CDR3 is 14 amino acids. The CDR3 sequence: CASSTWTGDYGYTF. CDR3 nucleotides: TGTGCCAGTAGTACATGGACAGGGGACTATGGCTACACCTTC.

Written as DNA, the CDR3 is TGTGCCAGCAGCTGGGGACAGGGGGGAGGCACAGATACGCAGTATTTT. Translated: CASSWGQGGGTDTQYF. The chain joins TRBV7-9 to TRBJ2-3; TRBD1 aligns across 11 bases. CDR1 is SEHNR, CDR2 FQNEAQ, per germline (reference sequence). The length of the CDR3 is 16 residues. After removal of 4 bases from V and 1 base from J, the junction contained 4 bases not matched to a gene. Using reference TRBV7-9 and TRBJ2-3 for the parts outside the CDR3, the full variable domain is DTGVSQNPRHKITKRGQNVTFRCDPISEHNRLYWYRQTLGQGPEFLTYFQNEAQLEKSRLLSDRFSAERPKGSFSTLEIQRTEQGDSAMYLCASSWGQGGGTDTQYFGPGTRLTVL.

This clone was seen more than once but under ten times. The J gene is TRBJ1-4, the V gene TRBV2; D unresolved. V was trimmed by 4 bases and J by 4 bases, leaving 13 bases between them. The CDR3 runs to 15 residues. The germline gives CDR1 SNHLY, CDR2 FYNNEI. The CDR3 here is CASSAAEQLNEKLFF. As DNA, the CDR3 is TGTGCCAGCAGTGCGGCGGAGCAACTTAATGAAAAACTGTTTTTT.

The rearrangement joins TRBV28 to TRBJ1-2; 8 bases are a match to TRBD1. This CDR3 has 13 residues. Germline assignment: CDR1 MDHEN and CDR2 SYDVKM. The V and J ends lost 5 bases and 3 bases, in that order; junction bases with no gene match: 2. CDR3 amino acids: CASSPDRDYGYTF. The CDR3 DNA reads TGTGCCAGCAGTCCGGACAGGGACTATGGCTACACCTTC.

V is TRBV30 and J is TRBJ2-7, with 10 positions matching TRBD1. Germline trimming cut 0 bases from V and 5 bases from J; bases unmatched to any gene: 4. Germline CDR1 reads GTSNPN; CDR2 reads SVGIG (reference sequence). This CDR3 has 14 amino acids. CDR3 loop: CAWSVGTGVNEQYF. The CDR3 DNA sequence: TGTGCCTGGAGTGTGGGGACAGGGGTGAACGAGCAGTACTTC.